Each of the 4 T cell receptor beta chains below was sequenced from the same sample in a study of regulatory T cells in long-lasting Graves disease (dated by TCRdb to about 2021). Library generation was performed with multiplex PCR. TCRdb names Illumina HiSeq 4000 as the instrument used. TCR beta libraries were built with iRepertoire HTBI primers and Arm-PCR amplification of CDR3 regions. TCRdb trimmed public reads at Q25 via fastp, called clones via MiXCR and kept in-frame beta chains. Every entry covers one CDR3 protein and lists the most common genes and DNA from its rows. Counted in this sample were over 250,000 distinct CDR3 sequences; 20% to 25% of them appeared once. The ten largest clones add up to more than 55% of the sample. The time point label here, explained by the study, means: persistent/refractory GD, antithyroid drugs over 5 years with positive TRAb. RNA was extracted from PBMCs in TRIzol for both TCR sequencing and RNA sequencing.

The material sequenced was peripheral blood mononuclear cells (PBMCs), taken when the disease was refractory, from a patient treated with antithyroid drugs. The source is a female donor with Graves disease.

This clonotype appeared a single time. This probably arose from a read error, given a far larger clone one base away. The genes are TRBV7-2 and TRBJ1-1; D gene ambiguous. Germline CDR1 SGHTA, CDR2 FQGNSA. The CDR3 has 14 amino acids. The CDR3 is CAGSFNPRPTEAFF. The CDR3 DNA reads as TGTGCCGGCAGCTTTAACCCTCGTCCCACTGAAGCTTTCTTT.

For the CDR3, the DNA is TGTGCCAGCAGCTCCATGACAGGGGAGGAGACCCAGTACTTC. It codes for CASSSMTGEETQYF. This chain connects TRBV7-9 to TRBJ2-5; the match to TRBD1 covers 8 bases. Germline-derived CDR1 and CDR2 are SEHNR and FQNEAQ (reference sequence). The CDR3 consists of 14 residues. The junction had 6 bases not matched to a gene; V was cut back by 4 bases and J by 5 bases.

The sample holds many counts of this clonotype. The V and J genes are TRBV11-2 and TRBJ1-1; 8 bases map to TRBD1. The CDR3 totals 17 residues. Germline lookup yields CDR1 SGHAT and CDR2 FQNNGV. With V trimmed by 0 bases and J by 0 bases, 6 bases remained unmatched. The CDR3 here is CASSLDMAGGLNTEAFF. The DNA for the CDR3 is TGTGCCAGCAGCTTAGACATGGCAGGGGGCTTGAACACTGAAGCTTTCTTT.

The V gene is TRBV7-9, the J gene TRBJ2-1, with D perhaps TRBD2 (6 bases). Per the germline V gene, CDR1 is SEHNR and CDR2 is FQNEAQ (reference sequence). The CDR3 loop spans 15 amino acids. V shed 3 bases and J shed 3 bases, with 12 bases lying between them. The DNA of the CDR3 is TGTGCCAGCAGCTTGGGCTTCGGGAGCTACAATGAGCAGTTCTTC. Encoded protein: CASSLGFGSYNEQFF.